The present entry profiles one T cell receptor (beta chain) with its context. Its antigen is undetermined. Sequencing of TCR beta was performed on blood CD8+ T cells and on blood CD4+ T cells. Roughly 0.45 to 1 ug RNA was reverse transcribed with random hexamers. Amplification of TCR beta CDR3 used immunoSEQ multiplex PCR across 54 Vbeta and 13 Jbeta. TCRdb re-derived calls from the immunoSEQ multiplex PCR reads in MiXCR, one entry per CDR3 protein. Of 200,000 to 250,000 distinct CDR3 sequences in the sample, about 96% were seen once. These data come from a study of CD8 T cells in Susac syndrome. General observations from the study: The study acknowledged a relatively small number of individuals in its TCR sequencing and HLA analysis.

From germline, CDR1 is DFQATT and CDR2 SNEGSKA (reference sequence). Unmatched junction bases numbered 4, after V lost 0 bases and J lost 5 bases. The CDR3 loop spans 15 amino acids. The chain couples TRBV20-1 to TRBJ2-5; 12 bases line up with TRBD1. The sample was CD4+ T cells from PBMCs. This TCR came from a human donor with multiple sclerosis. The CDR3 sequence is CSARDQGQGAETQYF. CDR3 nucleotides: TGCAGTGCTAGAGACCAGGGACAGGGGGCTGAGACCCAGTACTTC.